In its sample, the clone carrying this T cell receptor beta chain was seen many times. Covering alpha and beta chains, TRAV- and TRBV-specific primers were used for the first-strand cDNA. TCR amplification ran roughly 21 PCR cycles using constant-region and V-primer adapter primers. TCRdb redid the calling of the reads with MiXCR, one entry per CDR3 protein. The table includes under 90,000 distinct CDR3 sequences, about 17% detected once. This specimen belongs to a study of low-dose radiotherapy and immunotherapy resistance in tumors. Study-wide context: Per fraction, Cohort 2 was given 1 Gy every two weeks, accumulating a total of 13 Gy over 26 weeks.

Time point here: after trial treatment. This sample's treatment: LDRT plus nivolumab, ipilimumab, low-dose cyclophosphamide and aspirin (RACIN trial). The sequence derives from a male donor with prostate cancer. The sample was PBMCs, taken after low-dose radiotherapy plus immunotherapy.

DNA for the CDR3: TGCGCCAGCAGCCAAGATGGCTGGGACAGGTTCACAGATACGCAGTATTTT. Translated: CASSQDGWDRFTDTQYF. The chain is built from TRBV4-3 and TRBJ2-3; 8 positions agree with TRBD1. The V segment lost 0 bases and the J segment 2 bases; nucleotides outside the gene matches: 7. Germline CDR1 LGHNA, CDR2 YSLEER. There are 17 residues in the CDR3.